Each of the 9 T cell receptor beta chains below was sequenced from the same sample in a study of T cell responses to AZD1222 COVID-19 vaccine (dated by TCRdb to the early 2020s). The library was produced with the immunoSEQ multiplex PCR assay. The source is immuneACCESS, and TCRdb retained only in-frame sequences with V and J called. Part of the clones is not carried over; for the studies checked, unresolved V genes explain less than half of this, and the remainder is unexplained. The sample includes some 200,000 clones, with around 93% observed a single time. The ten largest clones take up 0.95% to 1.1% of the sample. This sample's time point label indicates: baseline before first vaccination. This specimen's treatment or condition label, per the study, means: meningococcal conjugate vaccine given as trial control. Specimen: peripheral blood, collected on day 0 of MenACWY control vaccination. The receptors come from an adult in good health.

J is TRBJ1-3 and V is TRBV19; the D gene is possibly TRBD1 (6 bases). Between the trimmed V and J ends, which lost 8 bases and 0 bases, there was a span of 14 bases. Germline V CDR1 and CDR2: LNHDA, SQIVND (reference sequence). The CDR3 sequence is 15 residues long. The CDR3 DNA is TGTGCCAGTTCCCCACTGACAGGCTCTGGAAACACCATATATTTT. It translates to CASSPLTGSGNTIYF.

This clone has just one count. This chain connects TRBV28 to TRBJ2-4, with TRBD1 matching 7 bases. The V and J ends lost 1 base and 0 bases, in that order; junction bases with no gene match: 9. Germline lookup yields CDR1 MDHEN and CDR2 SYDVKM. This CDR3 is 18 amino acids long. The DNA for the CDR3 is TGTGCCAGCAGTTTATCAGGGGGTTCACTAATAGCCAAAAACATTCAGTACTTC. It yields the protein CASSLSGGSLIAKNIQYF.

This chain links TRBV19 with TRBJ1-5; 9 bases align to TRBD1. The V gene's germline CDR1 is LNHDA and CDR2 SQIVND (reference sequence). Trimming cost V 5 bases and J 2 bases; bases outside gene matches: 7. The CDR3 length is 16 residues. CDR3 coding DNA: TGTGCCAGTAGTCAGGACAGGGGCGTGGGCAATCAGCCCCAGCATTTT. Translated, it gives CASSQDRGVGNQPQHF. Full variable domain (remainder filled in from reference TRBV19 and TRBJ1-5): DGGITQSPKYLFRKEGQNVTLSCEQNLNHDAMYWYRQDPGQGLRLIYYSQIVNDFQKGDIAEGYSVSREKKESFPLTVTSAQKNPTAFYLCASSQDRGVGNQPQHFGDGTRLSIL.

The chain recombines TRBV3-1 (or the pseudogene TRBV3-2) with TRBJ2-5; 8 bases fit TRBD2. Looked up from germline, CDR1 is LGHDT and CDR2 is YNNKEL (reference sequence). J was trimmed by 5 bases and V by 11 bases; bases with no gene match: 7. The CDR3 spans 12 residues. The CDR3 DNA is TGTGCCTCTCGGGGGGGCGGTGAGACCCAGTACTTC. Its protein is CASRGGGETQYF.

The genes are TRBV10-1 and TRBJ2-2; TRBD1 matches 7 bases. The junction had 0 bases not matched to a gene; V was cut back by 2 bases and J by 6 bases. Germline values: CDR1 WNHNN, CDR2 SYGVQD (reference sequence). The CDR3 covers 13 residues. Here the CDR3 reads CASSETGAGELFF. CDR3 bases: TGCGCCAGCAGTGAGACAGGGGCCGGGGAGCTGTTTTTT.

The rearrangement uses TRBV4-3 and TRBJ1-6; D gene unclear. The germline CDR1 and CDR2 sequences are LGHNA and YSLEER. The CDR3 runs 14 residues. Trimming stripped 0 bases from V and 9 bases from J, with 9 bases between. Written as DNA, the CDR3 is TGCGCCAGCAGCCAAGATAGGCTGGTTTCACCCCTCCACTTT. Protein: CASSQDRLVSPLHF.

The chain carries TRBV5-1 and TRBJ2-5; D remains unclear. The ends were cut back, 0 bases at V and 9 bases at J, with 15 bases in the middle. The CDR3 covers 14 residues. Germline V lookup: CDR1 SGHRS, CDR2 YFSETQ. This CDR3 reads CASSLDPASWAQYF. The CDR3 coding sequence is TGCGCCAGCAGCTTGGATCCAGCCTCTTGGGCCCAGTACTTC. Full variable domain (outside the CDR3, taken from reference TRBV5-1 and TRBJ2-5): KAGVTQTPRYLIKTRGQQVTLSCSPISGHRSVSWYQQTPGQGLQFLFEYFSETQRNKGNFPGRFSGRQFSNSRSEMNVSTLELGDSALYLCASSLDPASWAQYFGPGTRLLVL.

The chain links TRBV19 to TRBJ1-2; 7 bases are a match to TRBD1. The ends lost 4 bases at V and 2 bases at J; junction bases unmatched: 1. Looked up from germline, CDR1 is LNHDA and CDR2 is SQIVND (reference sequence). The CDR3 totals 13 residues. The CDR3 loop is CASSKGANYGYTF. CDR3 nucleotide sequence: TGTGCCAGTAGTAAGGGGGCGAACTATGGCTACACCTTC.

This clone was observed once. The CDR3 spells CASSPGGGAAYEQYF. CDR3 sequence (DNA): TGTGCCAGCAGCCCAGGGGGGGGTGCAGCTTACGAGCAGTACTTC. The chain uses TRBV7-9 and TRBJ2-7, with D perhaps given as TRBD1 or TRBD2 (7 bases each). Germline CDR1 is SEHNR and CDR2 is FQNEAQ (reference sequence). Trimming removed 5 bases at V and 4 bases at J, with 18 bases between. The CDR3 consists of 15 residues. Together with reference TRBV7-9 and TRBJ2-7, the CDR3 gives the full variable domain: DTGVSQNPRHKITKRGQNVTFRCDPISEHNRLYWYRQTLGQGPEFLTYFQNEAQLEKSRLLSDRFSAERPKGSFSTLEIQRTEQGDSAMYLCASSPGGGAAYEQYFGPGTRLTVT.